These T cell receptor beta chains were read from a single sample in a study of CD8 T cells in ankylosing spondylitis. Each CDR3 protein gets one entry after TCRdb re-called the 5' RACE reads with MiXCR. The sample includes 650,000 to 800,000 distinct CDR3 sequences, 15% to 20% of them seen just once. The material sequenced was blood, either unsorted or a sorted T cell fraction (not recorded which). Receptors were obtained from a male donor with ankylosing spondylitis. The CDR3 runs from the conserved cysteine through the conserved F or W. A D gene is named only where the DNA matches it firmly. The size of a clone is reported for some rows only, either as once, few or many, or as a class for expanded clones.

j_call v_call clone_size d_call cdr3_aa cdr3_nt
TRBJ2-1 TRBV24-1 . TRBD2 CATSDLQRGSSYNEQFF TGTGCCACCAGTGATTTGCAGCGGGGGAGCTCCTACAATGAGCAGTTCTTC
TRBJ2-5 TRBV6-5 . . CASSYDFGETQYF TGTGCCAGCAGTTACGATTTCGGGGAGACCCAGTACTTC
TRBJ2-5 TRBV28 . . CASSPLLGGETQYF TGTGCCAGCAGTCCCCTCCTGGGAGGAGAGACCCAGTACTTC
TRBJ2-7 TRBV29-1 . . CSVLADYSYEQYF TGCAGCGTTTTGGCGGATTACTCCTACGAGCAGTACTTC
TRBJ2-3 TRBV7-8 . TRBD2 CACSLLAGRGDTQYF TGTGCCTGCAGCTTACTAGCGGGGCGGGGAGATACGCAGTATTTT
TRBJ2-5 TRBV5-6 . TRBD2 CASSLAGAGRVETQYF TGTGCCAGCAGCTTGGCCGGGGCGGGGAGGGTGGAGACCCAGTACTTC
TRBJ2-3 TRBV12-3/TRBV12-4 . . CASRGEGVSTDTQYF TGTGCCAGCAGGGGGGAGGGGGTTAGCACAGATACGCAGTATTTT
TRBJ2-2 TRBV15 . TRBD2 CATRGTSQYPPGELFF TGTGCCACCAGAGGGACTAGTCAGTATCCCCCCGGGGAGCTGTTTTTT
TRBJ2-2 TRBV29-1 . . CSVEINPNTGELFF TGCAGCGTTGAGATCAACCCTAACACCGGGGAGCTGTTTTTT
TRBJ1-1 TRBV29-1 . TRBD1 CSVWDRGMNTEAFF TGCAGCGTGTGGGACAGGGGCATGAACACTGAAGCTTTCTTT
TRBJ2-1 TRBV7-2 . . CASSRSGANEQFF TGTGCCAGCAGCCGGTCGGGGGCCAATGAGCAGTTCTTC
TRBJ2-1 TRBV20-1 many TRBD2 CSASFAGGPNLNEQFF TGCAGTGCATCCTTTGCGGGAGGCCCCAACCTCAATGAGCAGTTCTTC
TRBJ1-6 TRBV18 few . CASSPLLGDNSPLHF TGTGCCAGCTCACCCCTTTTAGGGGATAATTCACCCCTCCACTTT
TRBJ2-7 TRBV3-1 . . CASSQLHPGLEQYF TGTGCCAGCAGCCAGCTCCATCCGGGACTCGAGCAGTACTTC
TRBJ1-2 TRBV7-2 once TRBD1 CASSSSGTDYGYTF TGTGCCAGCAGCTCGTCCGGGACAGACTATGGCTACACCTTC
TRBJ1-1 TRBV5-4 . TRBD1 CASSRRQGVNTEAFF TGTGCCAGCAGCAGAAGACAGGGGGTAAACACTGAAGCTTTCTTT
TRBJ2-7 TRBV4-3 . . CASSQEEGPYEQYF TGCGCCAGCAGCCAAGAAGAGGGACCATACGAGCAGTACTTC
TRBJ2-7 TRBV20-1 . . CSAIPSSYEQYF TGCAGTGCTATCCCAAGCTCCTACGAGCAGTACTTC
TRBJ1-6 TRBV7-2 few . CASSLAGGEAALHF TGTGCCAGCAGCTTAGCAGGAGGGGAAGCGGCCCTCCACTTT
TRBJ2-7 TRBV10-3 . TRBD2 CAISDLGLAGGRNEQYF TGTGCCATCAGTGACCTTGGGCTAGCGGGGGGGCGAAACGAGCAGTACTTC
TRBJ1-1 TRBV29-1 few . CSVPYMRPWPGAPNTEAFF TGCAGCGTTCCTTATATGCGACCATGGCCAGGGGCCCCGAACACTGAAGCTTTCTTT
TRBJ2-7 TRBV27 many . CASSLRQGGEQYF TGCGCCAGCAGCTTGAGGCAGGGAGGCGAGCAGTACTTC
TRBJ1-1 TRBV20-1 few . CSARDAAVNTEAFF TGCAGTGCTAGAGATGCGGCGGTGAACACTGAAGCTTTCTTT
TRBJ1-2 TRBV12-3/TRBV12-4 . . CASSFWGDYGYTF TGTGCCAGCAGTTTTTGGGGGGACTATGGCTACACCTTC
TRBJ2-1 TRBV20-1 . TRBD1 CSARSGTGGGHEQFF TGCAGTGCTAGATCCGGGACAGGGGGAGGACATGAGCAGTTCTTC
TRBJ2-7 TRBV7-2 . . CASSLENEQYF TGTGCCAGCAGCTTGGAGAACGAGCAGTACTTC
TRBJ1-3 TRBV12-3/TRBV12-4 few . CATSPGLPSGNTIYF TGTGCCACATCTCCGGGACTCCCCTCTGGAAACACCATATATTTT